A single sample gave rise to the 11 T cell receptor beta chains below, sequenced in a study of blood T cell repertoires in COVID-19. Only in-frame clones appear in the TCRdb table, and some are missing; sequencing was by immunoSEQ multiplex PCR. The sample holds about 180,000 clones, around 85% seen once. Sequenced: peripheral blood. The receptor set was obtained from an elderly man with COVID-19, enrolled during active disease.

The gene calls are TRBV13 and TRBJ2-7; 8 bases fit TRBD1. The CDR3 sequence is 14 residues long. V shed 4 bases and J 1 base; nucleotides not matched to a gene: 3. Germline loops: CDR1 PRHDT, CDR2 FYEKMQ (reference sequence). CDR3 residues: CASSSGTGSYEQYF. CDR3 DNA: TGTGCCAGCAGCTCCGGGACAGGATCCTACGAGCAGTACTTC.

The chain links TRBV18 to TRBJ1-3; no firm D call. Per germline, CDR1 KGHSH and CDR2 LQKENI. CDR3 length equals 16 residues. V lost 4 bases to trimming and J lost 2 bases, with 15 bases between them. CDR3: CASSQPGRETGNTIYF. The CDR3 region has the DNA TGTGCCAGCTCACAACCAGGACGGGAGACTGGAAACACCATATATTTT. Supplemented by reference TRBV18 and TRBJ1-3, the full variable domain reads NAGVMQNPRHLVRRRGQEARLRCSPMKGHSHVYWYRQLPEEGLKFMVYLQKENIIDESGMPKERFSAEFPKEGPSILRIQQVVRGDSAAYFCASSQPGRETGNTIYFGEGSWLTVV.

The rearrangement joins TRBV4-2 to TRBJ2-5, with D tentatively TRBD2 (5 bases). Germline lookup yields CDR1 LGHNA and CDR2 YNFKEQ. This CDR3 has 14 amino acids. V gave up 4 bases and J gave up 6 bases, with 15 bases separating them. The CDR3 sequence: CASSPEISGQTQYF. CDR3 DNA: TGTGCCAGCAGCCCGGAGATAAGCGGACAGACCCAGTACTTC.

This clone was counted once. The chain combines TRBV5-4 with TRBJ2-7, with a weak D call TRBD2 (6 bases). Germline V gene sequence: CDR1 SGHNT, CDR2 YYREEE (reference sequence). The V and J ends lost 3 bases and 3 bases respectively, with 13 bases between them. CDR3 length: 14 residues. The CDR3 DNA is TGTGCCAGCAGCTCCGGGACTCTCCTCTACGAGCAGTACTTC. Translation gives CASSSGTLLYEQYF. The whole variable domain, remainder taken from reference TRBV5-4 and TRBJ2-7, is ETGVTQSPTHLIKTRGQQVTLRCSSQSGHNTVSWYQQALGQGPQFIFQYYREEENGRGNFPPRFSGLQFPNYSSELNVNALELDDSALYLCASSSGTLLYEQYFGPGTRLTVT.

This chain connects TRBV14 to TRBJ2-3, with 12 positions matching TRBD2. This CDR3 is 16 amino acids long. J gave up 5 bases and V 4 bases, and 7 bases lay outside the gene matches. CDR1 is SGHDN and CDR2 is FVKESK in the germline V gene. DNA of the CDR3: TGTGCCAGCAGCCCCCGACTAGCGGGGGTGAGAGATACGCAGTATTTT. This encodes CASSPRLAGVRDTQYF.

Details on this clone: Distinct nucleotide sequences in the sample also encode this CDR3. The chain carries TRBV18 and TRBJ1-1; D remains ambiguous. The CDR3 covers 13 residues. Germline CDR1 KGHSH, CDR2 LQKENI. V was cut by 3 bases and J by 1 base, with 6 bases left in between. The CDR3 sequence is CASSPTQNTEAFF. DNA of the CDR3: TGTGCCAGCTCACCTACACAGAACACTGAAGCTTTCTTT.

CDR3 in amino acids: CATSDPDRGGAETQYF. Here the CDR3 DNA reads TGTGCCACCAGTGATCCTGACAGGGGAGGGGCGGAGACCCAGTACTTC. The chain recombines TRBV24-1 with TRBJ2-5, with D possibly TRBD1 on 8 matching bases. This CDR3 spans 16 amino acids. CDR1 and CDR2 from the germline V gene are KGHDR and SFDVKD. Trimming removed 3 bases from V and 5 bases from J, with 18 bases in between.

CDR3 protein: CASSMRQGAGYGYTF. DNA for the CDR3: TGTGCCAGTAGTATGCGGCAGGGGGCAGGCTATGGCTACACCTTC. The gene calls are TRBV19 and TRBJ1-2, with 8 bases fitting TRBD1. Germline V CDR1 and CDR2: LNHDA, SQIVND (reference sequence). V lost 3 bases, J lost 4 bases, and 7 bases stayed unmatched. This CDR3 is 15 amino acids long.

The V call is TRBV7-2, the J call TRBJ2-7, with 11 bases that match TRBD2. The germline gives CDR1 SGHTA, CDR2 FQGNSA. This CDR3 is built from 17 residues. V lost 6 bases, J lost 5 bases, and 15 bases stayed unmatched. CDR3 sequence reads: CASSKALAGGGRHEQYF. The CDR3 DNA follows: TGTGCCAGCAGTAAGGCGCTAGCGGGGGGCGGGAGACACGAGCAGTACTTC.

The V gene is TRBV7-2, the J gene TRBJ2-2; the match to TRBD2 covers 8 bases. J was trimmed by 7 bases and V by 6 bases; bases with no gene match: 10. Germline lookup yields CDR1 SGHTA and CDR2 FQGNSA. This CDR3 is built from 15 residues. The CDR3 DNA reads as TGTGCCAGCAGGTCCGCCGGGGGGGCGGTCGGGGAGCTGTTTTTT. Its protein is CASRSAGGAVGELFF.

The gene calls are TRBV10-3 and TRBJ1-1, with 10 bases fitting TRBD1. V dropped 4 bases and J dropped 4; count of bases not matched to a gene: 6. This CDR3 has 15 residues. The germline CDR1 and CDR2 sequences are ENHRY and SYGVKD. CDR3 coding DNA: TGTGCCATCAGTGGGGGACAGGGGATCGGCACTGAAGCTTTCTTT. Protein sequence: CAISGGQGIGTEAFF.